The 18 T cell receptor beta chains listed next were all sequenced from one sample in a study of blood T cell repertoires in COVID-19. Some clones are missing from TCRdb's copy, which holds only in-frame ones; the method was immunoSEQ multiplex PCR. The profile shows 80,000 to 95,000 clones, about 86% of them singletons. The sample was peripheral blood. The receptors were sampled from a woman older than 75 in a cohort sampled during active or convalescent COVID-19.

The chain carries TRBV27 and TRBJ1-5; 7 nucleotides match TRBD1. Germline lookup yields CDR1 MNHEY and CDR2 SMNVEV (reference sequence). The CDR3 length is 14 residues. J was trimmed by 7 bases and V by 7 bases; bases with no gene match: 10. This CDR3 reads CASKPRQGGQPQHF. The CDR3 nucleotides read TGTGCCAGCAAACCAAGACAGGGCGGGCAGCCCCAGCATTTT.

The chain employs TRBV5-1 and TRBJ2-7; 8 bases are shared with TRBD2. The CDR3 has 15 residues. Germline CDR1 is SGHRS and CDR2 is YFSETQ. V shed 2 bases and J 2 bases; nucleotides not matched to a gene: 6. CDR3 DNA: TGCGCCAGCAGCTTTAAAGCGGGGGCCCCCTACGAGCAGTACTTC. Translating it yields CASSFKAGAPYEQYF.

The V call is TRBV15, the J call TRBJ2-5; 7 bases agree with TRBD1. Germline V gene sequence: CDR1 LNHNV, CDR2 YYDKDF (reference sequence). CDR3 length: 16 residues. V was pared by 3 bases and J by 1 base, with 8 bases of the junction left unmatched. DNA of the CDR3: TGTGCCACCAGCAGGGGGGTAGACAGGGTCCAAGAGACCCAGTACTTC. This codes for CATSRGVDRVQETQYF.

The gene calls are TRBV19 and TRBJ1-1; 8 bases fit TRBD1. V shed 4 bases, J shed 0 bases, and the junction held 7 bases outside the gene matches. Germline V gene sequence: CDR1 LNHDA, CDR2 SQIVND (reference sequence). The CDR3 totals 16 residues. The DNA for the CDR3 is TGTGCCAGTAGTACAGGGGGCGGAGAAGTGAACACTGAAGCTTTCTTT. The encoded protein is CASSTGGGEVNTEAFF.

CDR3 loop: CAWSGGTPAAEQYF. Written as DNA, the CDR3 is TGTGCCTGGAGTGGAGGGACACCGGCCGCCGAGCAGTACTTC. The chain is built from TRBV30 and TRBJ2-7, with a weak D call TRBD1 (6 bases). The CDR3 extends over 14 amino acids. Germline V gene data show CDR1 as GTSNPN and CDR2 as SVGIG (reference sequence). V lost 1 base, J lost 6 bases, and 16 bases lay in between.

V and J are TRBV5-6 and TRBJ2-3, with a possible D match to TRBD2 (5 bases). V shed 0 bases and J shed 2 bases, with 7 bases lying between them. Germline V lookup: CDR1 SGHDT, CDR2 YYEEEE. The CDR3 sequence is 14 residues long. The DNA of the CDR3 is TGTGCCAGCAGCTTGGGACGGGACACAGATACGCAGTATTTT. Amino acids: CASSLGRDTDTQYF. The full variable domain, rest sourced from reference TRBV5-6 and TRBJ2-3, is DAGVTQSPTHLIKTRGQQVTLRCSPKSGHDTVSWYQQALGQGPQFIFQYYEEEERQRGNFPDRFSGHQFPNYSSELNVNALLLGDSALYLCASSLGRDTDTQYFGPGTRLTVL.

The J gene is TRBJ2-1, the V gene TRBV18; a possible D gene is TRBD1 (6 bases). With 3 bases removed from V and 1 base from J, the gap between germline ends came to 7 bases. The CDR3 has 14 amino acids. Germline V gene data show CDR1 as KGHSH and CDR2 as LQKENI. The CDR3 DNA reads as TGTGCCAGCTCACCGGACAGTTCCTACAATGAGCAGTTCTTC. This sequence encodes CASSPDSSYNEQFF. Based on the CDR3 plus reference TRBV18 and TRBJ2-1, the full variable domain is NAGVMQNPRHLVRRRGQEARLRCSPMKGHSHVYWYRQLPEEGLKFMVYLQKENIIDESGMPKERFSAEFPKEGPSILRIQQVVRGDSAAYFCASSPDSSYNEQFFGPGTRLTVL.

This clone was seen a single time. V gene TRBV2 combines with J gene TRBJ2-7; TRBD2 agrees at 10 bases. The V gene end was trimmed by 5 bases and the J gene end by 5 bases; junction bases not matched to a gene: 9. CDR1 and CDR2 from the germline V gene are SNHLY and FYNNEI. This CDR3 spans 15 amino acids. The CDR3: CASSSSSGSLDEQYF. The CDR3 DNA is TGTGCCAGCAGTTCCTCTAGCGGGAGTTTAGACGAGCAGTACTTC. Full variable domain (missing parts from reference TRBV2 and TRBJ2-7): EPEVTQTPSHQVTQMGQEVILRCVPISNHLYFYWYRQILGQKVEFLVSFYNNEISEKSEIFDDQFSVERPDGSNFTLKIRSTKLEDSAMYFCASSSSSGSLDEQYFGPGTRLTVT.

The rearrangement joins TRBV5-1 to TRBJ2-3; 14 nucleotides line up with TRBD2. Looked up from germline, CDR1 is SGHRS and CDR2 is YFSETQ. The CDR3 contains 15 residues. J gave up 4 bases and V 5 bases, and 3 bases lay outside the gene matches. The CDR3 sequence is CASRLTSGRADTQYF. The DNA for the CDR3 is TGCGCCAGCAGACTGACTAGCGGGAGGGCAGATACGCAGTATTTT.

The chain combines TRBV2 with TRBJ2-3, with TRBD1 matching 11 bases. Germline CDR1 and CDR2: SNHLY and FYNNEI. This CDR3 contains 17 residues. V trimming: 4 bases; J trimming: 2 bases; junction bases outside the gene matches: 8. CDR3 amino acids: CASSASGTGGFTDTQYF. Here the CDR3 DNA reads TGTGCCAGCAGTGCATCCGGGACAGGGGGTTTCACAGATACGCAGTATTTT.

V gene TRBV5-1 combines with J gene TRBJ2-3; 12 nucleotides align to TRBD2. The CDR3 runs to 17 residues. Germline values: CDR1 SGHRS, CDR2 YFSETQ. V was clipped by 3 bases and J by 2 bases; unmatched bases: 7. The CDR3 coding sequence is TGCGCCAGCAGCTCAGGACTAGCGGGACCAGTCACAGATACGCAGTATTTT. Translation: CASSSGLAGPVTDTQYF.

The V and J genes are TRBV18 and TRBJ1-4; possible D gene TRBD1, 5 bases. The CDR3 loop spans 16 amino acids. Per the germline V gene, CDR1 is KGHSH and CDR2 is LQKENI. Trimming shortened V by 0 bases and J by 1 base, and 9 bases separated the two germline ends. The CDR3 bases are TGTGCCAGCTCACCACCAAGGGGACTAACTAATGAAAAACTGTTTTTT. Translation: CASSPPRGLTNEKLFF. The complete variable domain, with remaining parts taken from reference TRBV18 and TRBJ1-4, reads NAGVMQNPRHLVRRRGQEARLRCSPMKGHSHVYWYRQLPEEGLKFMVYLQKENIIDESGMPKERFSAEFPKEGPSILRIQQVVRGDSAAYFCASSPPRGLTNEKLFFGSGTQLSVL.

This clone showed up just a few times. The chain employs TRBV7-2 and TRBJ2-1; tentatively, D is TRBD2 (6 bases). The germline V gene encodes CDR1 SGHTA and CDR2 FQGNSA. Trimming removed 7 bases at V and 3 bases at J, with 16 bases between. The CDR3 runs 15 residues. The CDR3 nucleotides read TGTGCCAGCACTCGGGCGGGGCCACTCTACAATGAGCAGTTCTTC. Translated: CASTRAGPLYNEQFF.

This chain joins TRBV19 and TRBJ1-1; D might be TRBD1 (5 bases). The CDR3 runs to 15 residues. Trimming stripped 7 bases from V and 0 bases from J, with 15 bases between. The germline V gene encodes CDR1 LNHDA and CDR2 SQIVND (reference sequence). The chain's CDR3 is CASKKSTVLNTEAFF. In DNA form, the CDR3 reads TGTGCCAGTAAAAAATCGACAGTCTTGAACACTGAAGCTTTCTTT.

This clone was detected only once. The J gene is TRBJ1-6, the V gene TRBV9; the match to TRBD1 covers 9 bases. Germline V gene lookup returns CDR1 SGDLS and CDR2 YYNGEE. With V trimmed by 0 bases and J by 6 bases, 10 bases remained unmatched. The CDR3 sequence is 18 residues long. CDR3 DNA: TGTGCCAGCAGCGTAGCTGCGGACAGGGGATCTTTTAATTCACCCCTCCACTTT. This gives the protein CASSVAADRGSFNSPLHF.

The chain has TRBV14 and TRBJ2-2; no clear D. This CDR3 has 17 amino acids. Looked up from germline, CDR1 is SGHDN and CDR2 is FVKESK. Trimming shortened V by 6 bases and J by 7 bases, and 24 bases separated the two germline ends. CDR3 sequence reads: CASSQRRPFIKDGELFF. As DNA, the CDR3 is TGTGCCAGCAGTCAGAGGCGCCCCTTTATTAAGGACGGGGAGCTGTTTTTT.

This clone was seen just once. V usage is TRBV19 and J usage is TRBJ2-3; D unresolved. The CDR3 loop spans 17 amino acids. The V gene's germline CDR1 is LNHDA and CDR2 SQIVND (reference sequence). V lost 5 bases to trimming and J lost 2 bases, with 20 bases between them. CDR3 coding DNA: TGTGCCAGTAGTTCCTCCCCCGCGAGGCGTATCACAGATACGCAGTATTTT. This encodes CASSSSPARRITDTQYF.

The chain links TRBV6-1 to TRBJ1-4; 11 bases fit TRBD1. CDR1 and CDR2 from the germline V gene are MNHNS and SASEGT. The ends lost 0 bases at V and 10 bases at J; junction bases unmatched: 4. The CDR3 length is 15 residues. The CDR3 region is CASSEAGTGGGKLFF. DNA for the CDR3: TGTGCCAGCAGTGAAGCCGGGACAGGGGGAGGAAAACTGTTTTTT.